Listed below are T cell receptor beta chains from one sample, sequenced in a study of blood T cell repertoires in COVID-19. Repertoires were generated with immunoSEQ multiplex PCR, while TCRdb's copy carries only in-frame clones and drops some. In the table there are approximately 96,000 clones, approximately 91% of which are singletons. Specimen: peripheral blood. These receptors were taken from a man aged 55 to 70 with acute or convalescent COVID-19. CDR3s include the opening cysteine and the closing phenylalanine or tryptophan.

J | V | CDR3
TRBJ1-6 | TRBV28 | CASHNPGNSPLHF
TRBJ2-7 | TRBV2 | CASRANAYEQYF
TRBJ2-4 | TRBV2 | CASRISGSAAKNIQYF
TRBJ2-1 | TRBV15 | CATSREFTSGSLHEQFF
TRBJ1-5 | TRBV19 | CASSIGFRERQPQHF
TRBJ2-1 | TRBV5-5 | CASSWGGGNNEQFF
TRBJ2-3 | TRBV9 | CASSDRTSGWDTQYF
TRBJ1-6 | TRBV11-3 | CASSLGQTDSPLHF
TRBJ2-7 | TRBV7-8 | CASSPGHGAGVYEQYF
TRBJ2-1 | TRBV9 | CASSARTGVGNNEQFF
TRBJ1-1 | TRBV28 | CASSLPPGMNTEAFF
TRBJ1-3 | TRBV19 | CASTTSSGNTIYF
TRBJ1-2 | TRBV23-1 | CASSLITDYGYTF
TRBJ2-2 | TRBV15 | CATSRDLTGANTGELFF
TRBJ2-1 | TRBV6-4 | CASKRFSDSYNEQFF
TRBJ2-7 | TRBV9 | CASSVDGGSSYEQYF
TRBJ2-1 | TRBV6-5 | CASSYSRVDEQFF
TRBJ1-6 | TRBV5-1 | CASSLGDGQSYSPLHF
TRBJ1-5 | TRBV28 | CASKSREGYGSNQPQHF
TRBJ2-3 | TRBV11-3 | CASSLEGLAGNEDTQYF
TRBJ2-7 | TRBV6-2/TRBV6-3 | CASSYPLAGAYEQYF
TRBJ1-1 | TRBV5-4 | CASRAGTGVTEAFF
TRBJ2-5 | TRBV7-2 | CASSLETPTRLPQYF